This TCR beta chain stems from a study of cytomegalovirus exposure and HLA in healthy donors. Notes on the study in general: TCR beta V- and J-gene trimming was later associated with a missense DCLRE1C variant.

This clone was found a few times. What it binds is unknown. This CDR3 is built from 14 residues. V was clipped by 3 bases and J by 4 bases; unmatched bases: 0. Germline values: CDR1 LGHNA, CDR2 YSLEER. The primer mix had 60 Vbeta and 13 Jbeta primers. This table comes from immunoSEQ multiplex PCR, and its TCRdb copy is limited to in-frame clones, with some not included. The table shows some 120,000 clones, with 77% occurring only once. The donors comprised healthy bone marrow donors. This clonotype originated in a man in his forties in good health and CMV-seropositive. The sequencing sample was made of PBMCs. V usage is TRBV4-3 and J usage is TRBJ1-6; 7 bases are a match to TRBD1. The CDR3 region is CASSQGQYNSPLHF. CDR3 coding DNA: TGCGCCAGCAGCCAGGGACAGTATAATTCACCCCTCCACTTT.